The T cell receptor (beta chain) under discussion was sequenced for a study of breast tumors, draining lymph nodes, adjacent tissues (dated by TCRdb to between 2015 and 2016). General notes on the study: The study compared TCR beta repertoires across tumor, adjacent nontumor tissue and axillary lymph nodes from breast cancer patients. The study was designed to assess the relationships and possible T-cell exchange between tumor, surrounding tissue and draining lymph node repertoires in human breast cancer. Study-wide findings and limitations: The data were considered consistent with the idea that most tumor T cells come from the lymph node and then expand in tumor tissue. Tumor T-cell repertoires showed less diversity than lymph node repertoires and more diversity than nontumor tissue repertoires, and tumor T-cell repertoires showed preferential V and J gene usage. In luminal-like breast cancer, tumor and nontumor tissue repertoires resembled each other significantly more than in basal-like breast cancer. The conclusion that tumor T cells originate in lymph nodes was presented as consistent with a hypothesis rather than as directly demonstrated.

Lymph node samples were obtained from the axillary draining lymph nodes of breast cancer patients. The germline V gene (reference sequence) sets CDR1 to MNHNY and CDR2 to SVGAGI. From cysteine to phenylalanine, the CDR3 is 12 amino acids long. CDR3 DNA only is kept here, 36 bases in frame from base 1. The sequencing machine was an Illumina HiSeq 2000. Multiplex PCR amplification was used to build the TCR beta chain libraries. High-throughput sequencing was used to analyze the amplified TCR beta chain products. TCRdb reanalyzed the raw reads on its own, using fastp at Q25 for trimming and MiXCR for clone calling, and kept in-frame beta chains. Every entry covers one CDR3 protein and lists the most common genes and DNA from its rows. The sample includes roughly 130,000 distinct CDR3 sequences, with just under 20% observed a single time. The leading ten clones occupy around 3.5% of the sample. This clonotype was counted a single time. Its antigen is unknown. The junction departs from the called germline gene at one end, perhaps through a read error.

The sample was axillary lymph node tissue. Rearrangement joined TRBV6-6 to TRBJ1-4, and perhaps TRBD1 as D gene, on 5 matching bases. The sequence derives from a female donor with breast cancer. Some clones in this sample may be carry-over from other donors' samples. The CDR3 region has the sequence CASSSTGEKLSF. The nucleotides read TGTGCCAGCAGTTCAACAGGTGAAAAACTGTCTTTT.